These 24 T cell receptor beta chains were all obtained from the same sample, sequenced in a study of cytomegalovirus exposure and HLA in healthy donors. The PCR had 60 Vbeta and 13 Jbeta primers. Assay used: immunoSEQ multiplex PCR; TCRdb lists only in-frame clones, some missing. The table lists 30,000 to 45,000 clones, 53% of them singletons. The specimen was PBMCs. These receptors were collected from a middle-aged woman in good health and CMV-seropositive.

The CDR3 DNA sequence: TGTGCCAGCAGCTCGGGACTAGCGGTTAACAATGAGCAGTTCTTC. Its protein is CASSSGLAVNNEQFF. V is TRBV2 and J is TRBJ2-1; 11 positions agree with TRBD2. The J segment lost 5 bases and the V segment lost 6 bases, leaving 6 bases of the junction unmatched. Germline CDR1 is SNHLY and CDR2 is FYNNEI. CDR3 length: 15 amino acids.

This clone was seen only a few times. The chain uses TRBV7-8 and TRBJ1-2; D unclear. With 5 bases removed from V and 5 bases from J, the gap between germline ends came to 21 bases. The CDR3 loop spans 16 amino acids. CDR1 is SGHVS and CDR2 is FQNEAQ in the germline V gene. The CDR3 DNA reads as TGTGCCAGCAGCGAGCGGGGAGGGCAGGTGGGGTATGGCTACACCTTC. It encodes CASSERGGQVGYGYTF.

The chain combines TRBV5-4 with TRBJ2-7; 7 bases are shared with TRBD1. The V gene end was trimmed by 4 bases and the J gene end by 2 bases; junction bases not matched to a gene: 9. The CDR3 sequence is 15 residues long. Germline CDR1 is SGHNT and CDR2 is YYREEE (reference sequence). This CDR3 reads CASSSKDRMPYEQYF. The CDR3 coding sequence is TGTGCCAGCAGCAGTAAGGACAGGATGCCCTACGAGCAGTACTTC.

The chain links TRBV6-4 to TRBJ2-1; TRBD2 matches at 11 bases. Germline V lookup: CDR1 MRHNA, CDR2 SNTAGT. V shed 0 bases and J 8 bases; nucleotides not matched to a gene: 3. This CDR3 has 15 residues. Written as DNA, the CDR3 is TGTGCCAGCAGTGACTCGATTAGCGGGGGGGATGAGCAGTTCTTC. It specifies CASSDSISGGDEQFF.

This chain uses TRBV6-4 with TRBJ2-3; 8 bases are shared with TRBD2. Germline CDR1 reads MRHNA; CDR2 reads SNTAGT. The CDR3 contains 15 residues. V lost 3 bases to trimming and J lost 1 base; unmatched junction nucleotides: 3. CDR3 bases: TGTGCCAGCAGTGAGGCCGGGGGGGGCACAGATACGCAGTATTTT. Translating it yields CASSEAGGGTDTQYF.

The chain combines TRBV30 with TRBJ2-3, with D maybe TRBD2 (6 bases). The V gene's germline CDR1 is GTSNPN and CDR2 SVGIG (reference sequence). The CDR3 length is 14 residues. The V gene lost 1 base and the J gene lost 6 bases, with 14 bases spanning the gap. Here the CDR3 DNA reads TGTGCCTGGAGTGCTGCGGGGCGAGGGGATACGCAGTATTTT. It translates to CAWSAAGRGDTQYF.

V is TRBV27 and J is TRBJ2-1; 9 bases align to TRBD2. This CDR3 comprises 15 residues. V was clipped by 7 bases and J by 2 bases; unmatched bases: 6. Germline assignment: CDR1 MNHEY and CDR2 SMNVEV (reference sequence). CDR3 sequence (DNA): TGTGCCAGCATTGAAGCGGGGGGCGCCTACAATGAGCAGTTCTTC. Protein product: CASIEAGGAYNEQFF.

CDR3 nucleotides: TGTGCCAGCAGCTTTCCGGGGAACTACAATGAGCAGTTCTTC. This encodes CASSFPGNYNEQFF. V usage is TRBV7-9 and J usage is TRBJ2-1; tentatively, D is TRBD2 (5 bases). V was pared by 3 bases and J by 3 bases, with 9 bases between. Germline V gene lookup returns CDR1 SEHNR and CDR2 FQNEAQ (reference sequence). This CDR3 has 14 amino acids.

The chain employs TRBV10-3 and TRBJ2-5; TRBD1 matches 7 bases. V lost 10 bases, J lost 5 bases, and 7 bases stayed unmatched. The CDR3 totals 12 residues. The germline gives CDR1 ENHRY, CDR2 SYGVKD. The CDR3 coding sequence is TGTGCCACCGGGGACAGAGGCGAGACCCAGTACTTC. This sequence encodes CATGDRGETQYF.

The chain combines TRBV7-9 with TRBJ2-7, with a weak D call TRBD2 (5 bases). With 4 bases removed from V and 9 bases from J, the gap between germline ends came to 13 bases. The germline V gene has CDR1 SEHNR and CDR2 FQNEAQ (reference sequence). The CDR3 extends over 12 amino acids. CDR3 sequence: CASSSLPGSQYF. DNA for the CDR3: TGTGCCAGCAGCTCCCTCCCGGGATCGCAGTACTTC.

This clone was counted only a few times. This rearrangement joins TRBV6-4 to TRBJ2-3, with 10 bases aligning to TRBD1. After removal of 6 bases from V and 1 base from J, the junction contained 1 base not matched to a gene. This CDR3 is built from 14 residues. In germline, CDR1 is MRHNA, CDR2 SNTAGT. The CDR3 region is CASSGTGGTDTQYF. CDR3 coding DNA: TGTGCCAGCAGCGGGACAGGGGGCACAGATACGCAGTATTTT.

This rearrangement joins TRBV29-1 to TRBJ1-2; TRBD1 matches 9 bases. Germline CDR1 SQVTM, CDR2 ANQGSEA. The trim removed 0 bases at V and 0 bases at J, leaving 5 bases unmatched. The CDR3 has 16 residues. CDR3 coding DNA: TGCAGCGTTGAAGATCCACAGGGGGCAGCTAACTATGGCTACACCTTC. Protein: CSVEDPQGAANYGYTF.

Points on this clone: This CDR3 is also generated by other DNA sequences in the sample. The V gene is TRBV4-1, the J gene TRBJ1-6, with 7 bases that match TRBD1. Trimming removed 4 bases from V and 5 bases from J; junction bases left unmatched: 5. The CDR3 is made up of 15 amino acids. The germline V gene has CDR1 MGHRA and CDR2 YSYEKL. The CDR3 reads CASSLRDRDNSPLHF. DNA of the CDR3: TGCGCCAGCAGCCTCCGGGACAGAGATAATTCACCCCTCCACTTT.

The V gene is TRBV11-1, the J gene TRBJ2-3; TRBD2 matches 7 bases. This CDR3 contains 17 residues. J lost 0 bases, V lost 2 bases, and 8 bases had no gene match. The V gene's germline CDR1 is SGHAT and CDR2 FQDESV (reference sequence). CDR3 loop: CASSLRKRGTSTDTQYF. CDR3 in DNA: TGTGCCAGCAGCTTACGAAAGCGGGGCACTAGCACAGATACGCAGTATTTT.

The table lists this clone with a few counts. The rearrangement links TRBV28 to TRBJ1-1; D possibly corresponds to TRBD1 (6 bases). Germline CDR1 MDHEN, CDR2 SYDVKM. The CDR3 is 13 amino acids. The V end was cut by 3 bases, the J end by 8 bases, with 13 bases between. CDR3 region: CASSFGSGVEAFF. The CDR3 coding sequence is TGTGCCAGCAGTTTTGGATCAGGGGTGGAAGCTTTCTTT.

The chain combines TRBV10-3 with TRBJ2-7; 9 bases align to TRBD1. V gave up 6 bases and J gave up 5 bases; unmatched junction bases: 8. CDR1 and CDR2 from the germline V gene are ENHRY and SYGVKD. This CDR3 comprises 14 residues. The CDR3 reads CAISGRDRENEQYF. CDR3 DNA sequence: TGTGCCATCAGCGGCCGGGACAGGGAGAACGAGCAGTACTTC.

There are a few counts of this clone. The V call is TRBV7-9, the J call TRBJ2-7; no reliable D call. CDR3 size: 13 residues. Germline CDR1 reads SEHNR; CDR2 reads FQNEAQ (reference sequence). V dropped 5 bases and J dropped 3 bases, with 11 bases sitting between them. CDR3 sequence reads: CASSRTSGYEQYF. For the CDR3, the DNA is TGTGCCAGCAGCCGAACGTCGGGCTACGAGCAGTACTTC.

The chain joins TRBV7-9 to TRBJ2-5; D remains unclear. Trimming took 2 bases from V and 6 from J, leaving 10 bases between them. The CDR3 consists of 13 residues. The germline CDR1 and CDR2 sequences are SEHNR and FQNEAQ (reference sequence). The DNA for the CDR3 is TGTGCCAGCAGCTTACGAGGATCACAGACCCAGTACTTC. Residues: CASSLRGSQTQYF.

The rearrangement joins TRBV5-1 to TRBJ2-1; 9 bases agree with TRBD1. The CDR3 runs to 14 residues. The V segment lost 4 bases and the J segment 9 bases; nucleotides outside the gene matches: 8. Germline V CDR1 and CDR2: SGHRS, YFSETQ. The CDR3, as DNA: TGCGCCAGCAGCACTACCGGGACAGGGCTTGAGCAGTTCTTC. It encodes CASSTTGTGLEQFF.

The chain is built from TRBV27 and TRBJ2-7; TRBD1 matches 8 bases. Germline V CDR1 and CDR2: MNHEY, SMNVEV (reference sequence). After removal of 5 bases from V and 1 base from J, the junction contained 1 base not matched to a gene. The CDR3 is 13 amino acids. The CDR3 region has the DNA TGTGCCAGCAGTCGGACAGGGTCCTACGAGCAGTACTTC. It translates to CASSRTGSYEQYF.

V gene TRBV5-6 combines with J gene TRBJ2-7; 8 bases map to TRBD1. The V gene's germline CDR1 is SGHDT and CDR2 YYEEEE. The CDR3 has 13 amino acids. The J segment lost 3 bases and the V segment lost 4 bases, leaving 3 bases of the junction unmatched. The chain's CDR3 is CASSLQGVYEQYF. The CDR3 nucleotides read TGTGCCAGCAGCCTACAGGGGGTCTACGAGCAGTACTTC.

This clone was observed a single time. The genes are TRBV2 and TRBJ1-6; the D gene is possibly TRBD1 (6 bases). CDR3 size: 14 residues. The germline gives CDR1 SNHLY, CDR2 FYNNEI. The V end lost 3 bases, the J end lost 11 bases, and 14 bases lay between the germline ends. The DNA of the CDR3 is TGTGCCAGCAGTGAGGGACAACCCTCGGCACCCCTCCACTTT. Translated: CASSEGQPSAPLHF.

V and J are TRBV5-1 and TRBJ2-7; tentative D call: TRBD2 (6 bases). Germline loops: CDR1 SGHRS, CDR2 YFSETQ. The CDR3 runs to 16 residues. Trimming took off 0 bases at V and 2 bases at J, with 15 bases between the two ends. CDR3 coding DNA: TGCGCCAGCAGCTTGGCCCTAGTGGGGGGTACCTACGAGCAGTACTTC. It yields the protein CASSLALVGGTYEQYF.

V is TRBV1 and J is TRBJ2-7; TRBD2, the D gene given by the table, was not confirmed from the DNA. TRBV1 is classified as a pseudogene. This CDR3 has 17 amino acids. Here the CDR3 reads CTSSQGCDGGGLGPQYF. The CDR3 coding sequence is TGCACCAGCAGCCAAGGGTGTGACGGGGGGGGCCTCGGCCCGCAGTACTTC.